These T cell receptor beta chains were read from a single sample in a study of T-cell memory formation after mild COVID-19. TCRdb analysed the 5' RACE reads with MiXCR anew, one entry per CDR3 protein. Here the sample spans a few hundred thousand distinct CDR3 sequences, roughly 23% being singletons. Sample: PBMCs or a T cell subset sorted from them (not recorded which). The receptors shown here come from an adult woman who had mild COVID-19 (a few samples of this study predate the infection). Cell type and time point are not known. Each CDR3 is given without its conserved first and last residue. Clone size appears in some rows only: once, few, many, or a class for an expanded clone.

cdr3_aa | j_call | clone_size | v_call
AWTGANTEAF | TRBJ1-1 | - | TRBV30
ASSPLTGWNTEAF | TRBJ1-1 | - | TRBV7-6
ASSLELWDNEQF | TRBJ2-1 | - | TRBV7-2
ASSFKRNYGYT | TRBJ1-2 | - | TRBV12-3/TRBV12-4
AISGDVNNNEQF | TRBJ2-1 | few | TRBV15
ASSLDAGGGYT | TRBJ1-2 | few | TRBV7-2
ASSGGQVGGETQY | TRBJ2-5 | few | TRBV28
ATRPTGEREKLF | TRBJ1-4 | - | TRBV15
ASREQGLGYEQY | TRBJ2-7 | - | TRBV2
ASSQEGVRGSPLH | TRBJ1-6 | - | TRBV3-1
ASRPDRGSYNEQF | TRBJ2-1 | once | TRBV12-3/TRBV12-4
ASSPSGQVNQPQH | TRBJ1-5 | - | TRBV18
AIGPRGAGNTEAF | TRBJ1-1 | - | TRBV10-3
AWSDRELDTEAF | TRBJ1-1 | - | TRBV30
ASSPTRIGQGRQEETQY | TRBJ2-5 | few | TRBV18
ASSSTLAGNTDTQY | TRBJ2-3 | many | TRBV7-8
SATRAAREETQY | TRBJ2-5 | - | TRBV20-1
ASSNRLAGLREQY | TRBJ2-7 | few | TRBV12-3/TRBV12-4
ASSQGSSGIYNEQF | TRBJ2-1 | few | TRBV4-3
SVDPTGDGYT | TRBJ1-2 | few | TRBV29-1
ASSWDGGSYGYT | TRBJ1-2 | - | TRBV12-3/TRBV12-4
ASSQVAGTGGGYGYT | TRBJ1-2 | - | TRBV3-1
ASSVLGSGQETQY | TRBJ2-5 | - | TRBV9
SAAGGHGAHVQY | TRBJ2-7 | - | TRBV20-1
ATSRDLGQGGEKLF | TRBJ1-4 | - | TRBV15
ASSLAHLRSAEAF | TRBJ1-1 | - | TRBV12-3/TRBV12-4
SAREAGGAEQF | TRBJ2-1 | - | TRBV20-1
ASTLQGPTDTQY | TRBJ2-3 | - | TRBV12-3/TRBV12-4
ASSPADQPQH | TRBJ1-5 | - | TRBV7-9
ASSFQGRGYEQY | TRBJ2-7 | few | TRBV12-3/TRBV12-4
ASSFRLAGVNTGELF | TRBJ2-2 | - | TRBV12-3/TRBV12-4
ASSDSDGLSYEQY | TRBJ2-7 | few | TRBV6-1
SARAPGLSITQY | TRBJ2-3 | few | TRBV20-1
SARGGIADTQY | TRBJ2-3 | few | TRBV20-1
ASSPHGGRRGQETQY | TRBJ2-5 | few | TRBV6-5
SATGTSNSYEQY | TRBJ2-7 | few | TRBV20-1
ASSLYGGRTGELF | TRBJ2-2 | - | TRBV7-6
ASSFLQGFPETQY | TRBJ2-5 | few | TRBV7-9
ASSLTRGNRGPPYTEAF | TRBJ1-1 | - | TRBV7-8
ASSSGGQYNSPLH | TRBJ1-6 | few | TRBV12-3/TRBV12-4
ASSSRGQENYGYT | TRBJ1-2 | few | TRBV5-1
ASSPGLNEQF | TRBJ2-1 | many | TRBV12-3/TRBV12-4
ASSFEASEAF | TRBJ1-1 | - | TRBV7-9
AISESSGGTDTQY | TRBJ2-3 | few | TRBV10-3
ASSLRGDGEQY | TRBJ2-7 | - | TRBV18
ASSPGGTSGGSTDTQY | TRBJ2-3 | - | TRBV12-3/TRBV12-4
ASSLDAGTGNSPLH | TRBJ1-6 | - | TRBV5-5
ASSFAELTPRGAF | TRBJ1-1 | - | TRBV13
ASSQENDRYYGYT | TRBJ1-2 | - | TRBV3-1
ASSQGLGRDEQF | TRBJ2-1 | few | TRBV7-9